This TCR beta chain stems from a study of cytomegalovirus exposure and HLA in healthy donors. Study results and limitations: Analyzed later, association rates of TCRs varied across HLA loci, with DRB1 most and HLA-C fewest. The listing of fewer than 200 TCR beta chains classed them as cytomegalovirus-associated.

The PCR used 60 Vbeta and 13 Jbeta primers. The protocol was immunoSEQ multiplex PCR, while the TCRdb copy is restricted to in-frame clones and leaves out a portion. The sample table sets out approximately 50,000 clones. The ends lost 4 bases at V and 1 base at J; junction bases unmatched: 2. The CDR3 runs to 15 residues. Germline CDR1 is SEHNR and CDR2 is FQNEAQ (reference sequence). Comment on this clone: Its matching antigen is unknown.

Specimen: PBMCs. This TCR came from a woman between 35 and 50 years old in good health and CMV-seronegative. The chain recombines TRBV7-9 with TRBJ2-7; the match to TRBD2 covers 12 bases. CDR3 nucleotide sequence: TGTGCCAGCAGCTCCGGACTAGCGGGATCCTACGAGCAGTACTTC. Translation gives CASSSGLAGSYEQYF. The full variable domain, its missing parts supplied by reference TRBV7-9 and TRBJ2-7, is DTGVSQNPRHKITKRGQNVTFRCDPISEHNRLYWYRQTLGQGPEFLTYFQNEAQLEKSRLLSDRFSAERPKGSFSTLEIQRTEQGDSAMYLCASSSGLAGSYEQYFGPGTRLTVT.